Many counts were recorded for the clone carrying this TCR beta chain. This entry belongs to a study of glioma-infiltrating T cells. This CDR3 is 15 amino acids long. The ends lost 1 base at V and 4 bases at J; junction bases unmatched: 5. Germline values: CDR1 LGHNA, CDR2 YNFKEQ. Using RNA template, CDR3s of TCR alpha and beta were amplified with iRepertoire arm-PCR. MiXCR was run by TCRdb on the multiplex PCR reads, yielding one entry per CDR3 protein. Of 84,000 or so distinct CDR3 sequences in the sample, about 23% were seen once. V usage is TRBV4-2 and J usage is TRBJ2-3; 7 bases line up with TRBD2. The sequence was obtained from a human donor with low-grade glioma or glioblastoma, undergoing nonglioma brain surgery, or in good health (not recorded which). What was sequenced was glioma tissue, nonneoplastic brain tissue, or PBMCs (not recorded which). The CDR3 loop is CASSQGTSDADTQYF. The DNA for the CDR3 is TGTGCCAGCAGCCAAGGAACTAGCGATGCAGATACGCAGTATTTT.